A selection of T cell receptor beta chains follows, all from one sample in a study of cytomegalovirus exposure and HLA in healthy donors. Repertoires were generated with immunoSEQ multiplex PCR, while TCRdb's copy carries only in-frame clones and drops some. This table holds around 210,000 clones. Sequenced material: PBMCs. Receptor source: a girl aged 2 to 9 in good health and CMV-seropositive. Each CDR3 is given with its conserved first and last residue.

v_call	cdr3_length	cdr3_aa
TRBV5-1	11	CASSLGPSEVF
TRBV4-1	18	CASSQVYPTRRGNQPQHF
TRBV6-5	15	CASSWSGQGYNEQFF
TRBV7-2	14	CASSPSNRGNEQFF
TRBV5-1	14	CASSEGTGPYEQYF
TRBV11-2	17	CASSLGLPSGRTGELFF
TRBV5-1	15	CASTKREGRADTQYF
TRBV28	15	CASSPGTSDRYEQYF
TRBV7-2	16	CASSLVSGNNADTQYF
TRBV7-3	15	CASSPREDSYNEQFF
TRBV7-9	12	CASSAQDTEAFF
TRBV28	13	CASSLSGGYGYTF
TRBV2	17	CASRTRTGREISNEQFF
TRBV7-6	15	CASSSRGRGSTEAFF
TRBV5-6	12	CASSLRVVEQFF
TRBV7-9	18	CASSPHLTTSGISYEQYF
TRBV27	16	CASSSGTVAYNQPQHF
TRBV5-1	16	CASSLAAGGSYNEQFF
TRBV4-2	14	CASKPDSSSYEQYF
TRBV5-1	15	CASRNEVPRDTEAFF
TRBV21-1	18	CASSKGGRGRDTQETQYF
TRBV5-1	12	CASSRDRYGYTF
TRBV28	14	CASSSPSGNNEQFF
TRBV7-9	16	CASSHYRGSANNEQFF
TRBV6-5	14	CASKPGLATDTQYF
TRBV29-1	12	CSAGTVNEKLFF
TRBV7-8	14	CASSLGSSGQPQHF
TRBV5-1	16	CASSDQAGSSTDTQYF
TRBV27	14	CASRRAGFSAEQYF
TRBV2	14	CASSSSLNTGELFF
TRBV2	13	CASREVGNQPQHF
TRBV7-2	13	CASSPAAGRGYTF
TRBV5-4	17	CASSLGLAGGAGVEQFF
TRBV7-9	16	CASSSNTPGGYNEQFF
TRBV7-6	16	CASSLAPLAEGLEQYF
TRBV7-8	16	CASSFTTDSFGNTIYF
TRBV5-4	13	CASSELDETKEYF
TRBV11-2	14	CASSLEAGGNTIYF
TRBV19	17	CASTPKQVLGSYNEQFF
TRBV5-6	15	CASSLPPSVRHEAFF
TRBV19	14	CASLDRGASRKLFF
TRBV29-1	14	CSVAGQGGDQPQHF
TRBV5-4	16	CASSLGRQGAIGELFF
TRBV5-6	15	CASSFRGLSNTEAFF
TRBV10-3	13	CAITGREDTEAFF